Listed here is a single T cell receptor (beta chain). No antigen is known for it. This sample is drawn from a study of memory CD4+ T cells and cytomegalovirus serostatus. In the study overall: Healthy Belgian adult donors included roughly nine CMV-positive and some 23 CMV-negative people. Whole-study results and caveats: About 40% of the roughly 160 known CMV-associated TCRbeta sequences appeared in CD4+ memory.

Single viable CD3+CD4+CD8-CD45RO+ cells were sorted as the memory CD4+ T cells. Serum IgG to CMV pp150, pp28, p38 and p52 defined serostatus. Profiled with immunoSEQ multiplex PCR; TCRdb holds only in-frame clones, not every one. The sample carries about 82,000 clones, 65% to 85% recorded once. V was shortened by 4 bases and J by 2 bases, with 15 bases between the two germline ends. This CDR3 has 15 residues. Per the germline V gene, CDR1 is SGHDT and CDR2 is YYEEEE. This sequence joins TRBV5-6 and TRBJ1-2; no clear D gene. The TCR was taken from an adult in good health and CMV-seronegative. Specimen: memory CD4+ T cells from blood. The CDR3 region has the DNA TGTGCCAGCAGCCCAGTAAGGGTCGACAACTATGGCTACACCTTC. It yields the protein CASSPVRVDNYGYTF. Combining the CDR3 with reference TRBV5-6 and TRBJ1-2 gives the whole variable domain DAGVTQSPTHLIKTRGQQVTLRCSPKSGHDTVSWYQQALGQGPQFIFQYYEEEERQRGNFPDRFSGHQFPNYSSELNVNALLLGDSALYLCASSPVRVDNYGYTFGSGTRLTVV.